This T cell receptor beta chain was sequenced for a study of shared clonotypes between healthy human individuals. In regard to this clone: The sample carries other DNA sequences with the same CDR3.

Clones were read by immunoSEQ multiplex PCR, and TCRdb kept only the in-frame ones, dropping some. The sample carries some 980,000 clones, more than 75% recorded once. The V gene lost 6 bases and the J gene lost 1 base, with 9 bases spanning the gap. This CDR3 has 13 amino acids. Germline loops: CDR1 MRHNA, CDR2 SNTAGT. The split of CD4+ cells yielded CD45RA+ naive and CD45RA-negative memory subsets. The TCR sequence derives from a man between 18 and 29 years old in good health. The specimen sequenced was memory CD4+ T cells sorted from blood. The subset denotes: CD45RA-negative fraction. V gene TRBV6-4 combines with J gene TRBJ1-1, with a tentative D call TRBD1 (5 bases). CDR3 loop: CASSEGRNTEAFF. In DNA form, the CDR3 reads TGTGCCAGCAGCGAGGGGAGGAACACTGAAGCTTTCTTT.